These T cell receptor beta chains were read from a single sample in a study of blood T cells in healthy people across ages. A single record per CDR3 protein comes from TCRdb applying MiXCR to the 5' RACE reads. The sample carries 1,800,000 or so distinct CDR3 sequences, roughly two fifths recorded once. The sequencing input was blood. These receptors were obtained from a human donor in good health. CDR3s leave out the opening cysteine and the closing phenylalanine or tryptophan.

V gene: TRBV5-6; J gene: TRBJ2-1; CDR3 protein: ASSSQHDRAQF
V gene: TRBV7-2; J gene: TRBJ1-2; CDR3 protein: ASSLAGTGGEYGYT
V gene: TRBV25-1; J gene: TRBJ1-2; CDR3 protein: ASSDRGIYGYT
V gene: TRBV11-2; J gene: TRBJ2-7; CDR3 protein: ASSLERFEQY
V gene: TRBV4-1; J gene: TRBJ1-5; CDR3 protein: ASSPGMGGERNQPQH
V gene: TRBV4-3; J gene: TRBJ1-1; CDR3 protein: ASSKGPANTEAF
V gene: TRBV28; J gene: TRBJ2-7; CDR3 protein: ASSNQRGLGQY
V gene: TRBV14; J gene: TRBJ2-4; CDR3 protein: ASSQGRGTAKNIQY
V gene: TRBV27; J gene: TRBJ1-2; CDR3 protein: ARSLTGVSYGYT
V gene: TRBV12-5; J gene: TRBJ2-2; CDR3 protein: ASGLGLAGNTGELF
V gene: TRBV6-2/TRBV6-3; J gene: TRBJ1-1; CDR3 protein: ASSYPARGVNTEAF
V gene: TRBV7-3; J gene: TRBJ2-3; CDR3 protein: ASSLIGSGGADTQY
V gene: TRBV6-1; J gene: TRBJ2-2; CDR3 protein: ASKPGLPKGGDTGELF
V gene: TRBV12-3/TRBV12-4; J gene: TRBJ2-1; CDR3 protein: ASSLEWLGTGDYRSYNEQF
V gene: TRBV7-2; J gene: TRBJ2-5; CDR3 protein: ASSLDRLKETQY
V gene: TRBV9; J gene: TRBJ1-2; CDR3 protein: ASSVADTGIFGYT
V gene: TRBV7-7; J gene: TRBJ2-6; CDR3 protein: ASSLPSGSFFSGANVLT
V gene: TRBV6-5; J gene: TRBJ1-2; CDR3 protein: ASSYSNEPGYT
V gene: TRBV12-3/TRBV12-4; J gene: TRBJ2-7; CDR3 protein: ASRRRKGYEQY
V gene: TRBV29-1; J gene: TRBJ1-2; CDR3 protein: SVEDQGARGYT
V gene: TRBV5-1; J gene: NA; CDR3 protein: ASSWTPGDEQY
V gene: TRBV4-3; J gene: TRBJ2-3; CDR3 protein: ASSQELFADTQY
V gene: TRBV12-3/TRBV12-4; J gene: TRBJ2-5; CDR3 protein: ASSFTAGAIQETQY
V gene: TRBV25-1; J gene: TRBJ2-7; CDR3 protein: ASSISGPYEQY
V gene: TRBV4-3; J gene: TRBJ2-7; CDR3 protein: ASSQDWISYEQY
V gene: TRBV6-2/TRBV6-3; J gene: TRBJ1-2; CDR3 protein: ASSYNRDRGLGYT
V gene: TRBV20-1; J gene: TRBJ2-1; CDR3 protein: SARSGGQLNEQF
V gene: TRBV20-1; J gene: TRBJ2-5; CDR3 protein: SARDPSFQGLQETQY
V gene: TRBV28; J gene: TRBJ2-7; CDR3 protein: ASRPNSGQGPYEQY
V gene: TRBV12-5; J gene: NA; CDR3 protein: ASGLGDRGLGEQY
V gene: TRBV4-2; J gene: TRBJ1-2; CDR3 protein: ASSQEPRVLANYGYT
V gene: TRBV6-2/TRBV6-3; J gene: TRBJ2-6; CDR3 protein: ASSYSGWSSGANVLT
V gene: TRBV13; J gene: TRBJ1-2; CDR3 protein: ASSLGIGWNGYT
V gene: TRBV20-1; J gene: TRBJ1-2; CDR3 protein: SARDRRLMDGYT
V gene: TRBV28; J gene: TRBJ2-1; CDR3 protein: ASSLTLSYNEQF
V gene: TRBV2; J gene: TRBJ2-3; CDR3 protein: ASRVARDTQY
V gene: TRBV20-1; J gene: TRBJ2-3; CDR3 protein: SASPVLANTDTQY
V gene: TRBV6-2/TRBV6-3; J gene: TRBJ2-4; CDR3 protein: ASSYPVEARAPHMGKNIQY
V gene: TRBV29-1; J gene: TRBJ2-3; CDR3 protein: SGMEVRTDTQY
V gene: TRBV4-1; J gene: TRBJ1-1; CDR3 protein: ASSQSILTRPDANTEAF
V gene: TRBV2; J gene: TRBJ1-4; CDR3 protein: ASRRTRGNEKLF
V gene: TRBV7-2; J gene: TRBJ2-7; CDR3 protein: ASTETQGTNYEQY
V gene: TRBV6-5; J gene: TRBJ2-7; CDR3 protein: ASSYGTGLREQY
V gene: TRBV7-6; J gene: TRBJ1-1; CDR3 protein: ATTQGMNTEAF